The next 10 T cell receptor beta chains were all read from a single sample in a study of response to subunit inactivated influenza vaccine. Each CDR3 protein is one row after TCRdb ran MiXCR on the RT-PCR reads. The table records fewer than 800,000 distinct CDR3 sequences, about 15% of them present only once. The specimen was PBMCs from blood, collected 11 to 12 days after vaccination. The receptors were sampled from a man in his fifties or sixties who received an inactivated influenza vaccine.

This clonotype was detected a few times. V is TRBV7-2 and J is TRBJ2-3; 9 bases map to TRBD1. Looked up from germline, CDR1 is SGHTA and CDR2 is FQGNSA. CDR3 length equals 17 residues. The junction had 17 bases not matched to a gene; V was cut back by 4 bases and J by 9 bases. The CDR3 coding sequence is TGTGCCAGCAGCTCCCGGGGGACAGGGACGAATTCCGTAACGCAGTATTTT. Its translation is CASSSRGTGTNSVTQYF. The variable domain in full, with the rest retrieved from reference TRBV7-2 and TRBJ2-3, is GAGVSQSPSNKVTEKGKDVELRCDPISGHTALYWYRQSLGQGLEFLIYFQGNSAPDKSGLPSDRFSAERTGGSVSTLTIQRTQQEDSAVYLCASSSRGTGTNSVTQYFGPGTRLTVL.

The CDR3, as DNA: TGCGCCAGCCTGGGATTATACAATGAGCAGTTCTTC. Translation gives CASLGLYNEQFF. The chain has TRBV10-2 and TRBJ2-1; no firm D call. Germline V gene lookup returns CDR1 WSHSY and CDR2 SAAADI. V lost 8 bases to trimming and J lost 4 bases, with 9 bases between them. The CDR3 has 12 amino acids.

The chain links TRBV4-1 to TRBJ2-5, with 9 bases identical to TRBD1. The junction had 3 bases not matched to a gene; V was cut back by 0 bases and J by 1 base. CDR3 length: 16 residues. Germline V gives CDR1 MGHRA, CDR2 YSYEKL. The CDR3 sequence: CASSQEGTGSQETQYF. The CDR3 DNA is TGCGCCAGCAGCCAAGAAGGGACAGGGTCCCAAGAGACCCAGTACTTC.

This clonotype was found a few times. The CDR3 region has the DNA TGTGCCAGCAGTTACAGGGCCCCTAACTATGGCTACACCTTC. It specifies CASSYRAPNYGYTF. This rearrangement joins TRBV6-5 to TRBJ1-2, with D unclear. CDR1 MNHEY and CDR2 SVGAGI come from the germline V gene. V shed 2 bases and J shed 0 bases, with 7 bases lying between them. CDR3 size: 14 residues.

The chain links TRBV6-2 or TRBV6-3 to TRBJ2-7, with 7 bases fitting TRBD1. CDR3 length equals 15 residues. Germline trimming cut 7 bases from V and 2 bases from J; bases unmatched to any gene: 11. Germline V gene sequence: CDR1 MNHEY, CDR2 SVGEGT. The CDR3 sequence: CASTGIGTVPYEQYF. DNA of the CDR3: TGTGCCAGCACCGGAATAGGGACAGTACCCTACGAGCAGTACTTC.

This clonotype showed up just a few times. The V call is TRBV7-2, the J call TRBJ2-1, with 13 bases that match TRBD2. The CDR3 totals 15 residues. CDR1 is SGHTA and CDR2 is FQGNSA in the germline V gene. V trimming: 5 bases; J trimming: 5 bases; junction bases outside the gene matches: 3. This chain's CDR3 is CASSMTSGGNNEQFF. CDR3 bases: TGTGCCAGCAGCATGACTAGCGGGGGGAACAATGAGCAGTTCTTC.

The chain's CDR3 is CSVTLGSETQYF. DNA for the CDR3: TGCAGCGTGACCCTGGGCTCGGAGACCCAGTACTTC. The J gene is TRBJ2-5, the V gene TRBV29-1; no clear D. The CDR3 is 12 residues long. Trimming took off 6 bases at V and 5 bases at J, with 13 bases between the two ends. Germline-derived CDR1 and CDR2 are SQVTM and ANQGSEA.

V and J are TRBV20-1 and TRBJ2-5; D not resolved. The CDR3 is 12 amino acids. V dropped 4 bases and J dropped 0 bases, with 6 bases sitting between them. In germline, CDR1 is DFQATT, CDR2 SNEGSKA (reference sequence). This chain's CDR3 is CSANDYQETQYF. The CDR3, as DNA: TGCAGTGCTAATGATTACCAAGAGACCCAGTACTTC.

This clonotype turned up a few times. This chain joins TRBV7-2 and TRBJ2-1; D may correspond to TRBD1 or TRBD2 (5 bases each). The CDR3 spans 15 residues. V shed 7 bases and J shed 0 bases, with 13 bases lying between them. The germline V gene encodes CDR1 SGHTA and CDR2 FQGNSA. The CDR3 protein is CASTPGQSSYNEQFF. The CDR3 DNA is TGTGCCAGCACCCCGGGGCAGAGCTCCTACAATGAGCAGTTCTTC.

The J gene is TRBJ2-7, the V gene TRBV15; perhaps D is TRBD1 or TRBD2 (5 bases each). CDR1 LNHNV and CDR2 YYDKDF come from the germline V gene (reference sequence). V was trimmed by 1 base and J by 3 bases, leaving 10 bases between them. This CDR3 is built from 14 residues. The CDR3 DNA follows: TGTGCCACCAGCAGAGGGGGACGGGGCTACGAGCAGTACTTC. Its translation: CATSRGGRGYEQYF.